The clone carrying this T cell receptor (beta chain) appeared a few times. The entirety of the isolated RNA underwent reverse transcription, so expressed TCRB transcripts were sequenced. Sequenced by immunoSEQ multiplex PCR; TCRdb stores in-frame clones only, minus some. This sample carries over 300,000 clones, under 8.5% of them seen once, and the ten largest clones take around 0.45%. This entry is derived from a study of beta chain features in type 1 diabetes. The J segment lost 5 bases and the V segment lost 4 bases, leaving 18 bases of the junction unmatched. The CDR3 length is 18 residues. Germline lookup yields CDR1 SGHNT and CDR2 YYREEE (reference sequence).

This TCR was recovered from a woman under 30 in good health. The chain employs TRBV5-4 and TRBJ1-3, with TRBD1 matching 7 bases. Sequencing was done on a sample of central memory CD4+ T cells from blood. The CDR3 is CASSVGGRMGERRNTIYF. DNA for the CDR3: TGTGCCAGCAGCGTAGGGGGCCGGATGGGGGAGCGGAGAAACACCATATATTTT.